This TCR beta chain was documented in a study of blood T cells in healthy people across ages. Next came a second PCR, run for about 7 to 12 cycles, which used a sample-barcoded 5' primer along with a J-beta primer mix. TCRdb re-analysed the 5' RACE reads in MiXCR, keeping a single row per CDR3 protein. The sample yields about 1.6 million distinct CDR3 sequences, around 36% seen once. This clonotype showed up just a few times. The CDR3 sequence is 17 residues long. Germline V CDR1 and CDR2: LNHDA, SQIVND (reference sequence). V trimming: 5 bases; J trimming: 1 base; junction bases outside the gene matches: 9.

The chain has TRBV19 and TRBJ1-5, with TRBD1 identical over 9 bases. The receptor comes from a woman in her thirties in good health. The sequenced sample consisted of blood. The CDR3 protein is CASSAPDRGGSNQPQHF. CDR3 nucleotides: TGTGCCAGTAGTGCCCCGGACAGGGGAGGAAGCAATCAGCCCCAGCATTTT.